The sequence of this T cell receptor (beta chain) was determined in a study of blood T cell repertoires in COVID-19. Sequencing was performed with immunoSEQ multiplex PCR; in TCRdb, only in-frame clones are kept and a portion is missing. Of 150,000 to 200,000 clones listed, about 88% are singletons. V lost 7 bases, J lost 3 bases, and 14 bases stayed unmatched. Germline lookup yields CDR1 MNHEY and CDR2 SMNVEV (reference sequence). CDR3 length: 16 amino acids. The specimen sequenced was peripheral blood. The sequence was obtained from a man aged 55-75 years with acute or convalescent COVID-19. The V call is TRBV27, the J call TRBJ2-7; 8 bases align to TRBD2. DNA for the CDR3: TGTGCCAGCAAAACCCGGGGGGGTTCAGGGCTCTACGAGCAGTACTTC. Amino acid sequence: CASKTRGGSGLYEQYF.